The rows below give T cell receptor beta chains drawn from one sample of a study of T-cell memory formation after mild COVID-19. A single record per CDR3 protein comes from TCRdb applying MiXCR to the 5' RACE reads. The data contain 30,000 to 35,000 distinct CDR3 sequences, just under 8% of them singletons. The sequenced material came from PBMCs or a T cell subset sorted from them (not recorded which). The receptor source for this set is a man between 18 and 35 years old who had mild COVID-19 (a few samples of this study predate the infection). Cell type and time point are not known. Both conserved end residues are part of each CDR3. A D gene is named only where the DNA matches it firmly. Clone size, where shown, is once, few, many, or a class for clones that have expanded.

D	size	J	V	DNA	CDR3
TRBD1	many	TRBJ2-5	TRBV7-2	TGTGCCAGCAGCCCAGACAGGGGGCCTTGGGAGACCCAGTACTTC	CASSPDRGPWETQYF
NA	few	TRBJ2-2	TRBV29-1	TGCAGCGTTGAAGCACAGTACAACACCGGGGAGCTGTTTTTT	CSVEAQYNTGELFF
NA	few	TRBJ1-1	TRBV9	TGTGCCAGCAGCATACGCTGGAACACTGAAGCTTTCTTT	CASSIRWNTEAFF
NA	many	TRBJ2-1	TRBV6-1	TGTGCCAGCACCGAAAGGGGGGAGACTGACTACAATGAGCAGTTCTTC	CASTERGETDYNEQFF
NA	many	TRBJ2-3	TRBV5-1	TGCGCCAGCAGCCCGGGTCGCGGCACAGATACGCAGTATTTT	CASSPGRGTDTQYF
TRBD2	many	TRBJ2-7	TRBV19	TGTGCCGGAACTAGCGGTCCCACCTACGAGCAGTACTTC	CAGTSGPTYEQYF
NA	many	TRBJ1-6	TRBV28	TGTGCCAGCAGTCCCCCGGGGGGGTCTCAGGGTTCCTATAATTCACCCCTCCACTTT	CASSPPGGSQGSYNSPLHF
NA	few	TRBJ1-1	TRBV4-3	TGCGCCAGCAGCCAAGTATTAGGGGCGAGTACTGAAGCTTTCTTT	CASSQVLGASTEAFF
NA	NA	TRBJ2-1	TRBV14	TGTGCCAGCAGCCACCTTAATGGGCCTAGCAGCTCCTACAATGAGCAGTTCTTC	CASSHLNGPSSSYNEQFF
NA	many	TRBJ2-3	TRBV4-2	TGTGCCAGCAGCCACAACCCCACAGATACGCAGTATTTT	CASSHNPTDTQYF
NA	many	TRBJ1-2	TRBV6-6	TGTGCCAGCAAGGACGGCATTAACTATGGCTACACCTTC	CASKDGINYGYTF
NA	many	TRBJ2-5	TRBV7-6	TGTGCCAGCAGCTTGCTTGCGGGACACGTTAAAGAGACCCAGTACTTC	CASSLLAGHVKETQYF
TRBD1	many	TRBJ2-1	TRBV11-3	TGTGCCAGCAGCTTAGATCAATCGGGGACAGGCTCCTACAATGAGCAGTTCTTC	CASSLDQSGTGSYNEQFF
NA	many	TRBJ1-5	TRBV6-2/TRBV6-3	TGTGCCAGCAGTCAGTCCAGGGACCAGCCCCAGCATTTT	CASSQSRDQPQHF
NA	NA	TRBJ2-3	TRBV4-3	TGCGCCAGCAGCCAAAACCGTGCAGTACTTTACACAGATACGCAGTATTTT	CASSQNRAVLYTDTQYF
NA	few	TRBJ2-1	TRBV18	TGTGCCAGCTCACCAATTCTACGGAGCTCCTACAATGAGCAGTTCTTC	CASSPILRSSYNEQFF
TRBD2	many	TRBJ2-3	TRBV12-3/TRBV12-4	TGTGCCAGCAGTCCCACCCTGCTAGCGGGGGGGCCCGATACGCAGTATTTT	CASSPTLLAGGPDTQYF
TRBD1	NA	TRBJ2-1	TRBV18	TGTGCCAGCTCACCCGGGACAGGATACAATGAGCAGTTCTTC	CASSPGTGYNEQFF
TRBD2	many	TRBJ2-5	TRBV7-3	TGTGCCAGCAGCTTAAGTGGTGCGGGGGGCGGGGAGACCCAGTACTTC	CASSLSGAGGGETQYF
NA	many	TRBJ1-1	TRBV10-2	TGCGCCAGCAGTGGGGGAGTGAACACTGAAGCTTTCTTT	CASSGGVNTEAFF
TRBD1	many	TRBJ1-2	TRBV7-8	TGTGCCAGCAGCTTCGGACAGGCTGAGGGTGGCTACACCTTC	CASSFGQAEGGYTF
NA	few	TRBJ2-1	TRBV20-1	TGCAGTGCTTCGGCGGGCTACAATGAGCAGTTCTTC	CSASAGYNEQFF
TRBD1	few	TRBJ1-5	TRBV18	TGTGCCAGCTCACCCGGGACAGGACAACAGCCCCAGCATTTT	CASSPGTGQQPQHF
TRBD2	many	TRBJ2-5	TRBV19	TGTGCCAGTAGTATCGTGGGGGGGGAGACCCAGTACTTC	CASSIVGGETQYF
TRBD2	many	TRBJ2-5	TRBV7-2	TGTGCCAGCACCATTGGCGGGGGGCGGGTTACCCAGTACTTC	CASTIGGGRVTQYF
NA	many	TRBJ2-3	TRBV7-2	TGTGCCAGCACCCCCTTAGGCAGGGCGACCACAGATACGCAGTATTTT	CASTPLGRATTDTQYF
NA	many	TRBJ2-1	TRBV7-2	TGTGCCAGCAGCTTGGGGGTTGGAAGAAATGAGCAGTTCTTC	CASSLGVGRNEQFF
TRBD2	NA	TRBJ2-5	TRBV6-1	TGTGCCAGCAGTGCACTAGCGGGGGGGCCAGAGACCCAGTACTTC	CASSALAGGPETQYF
NA	many	TRBJ1-2	TRBV3-1	TGTGCCAGCAGCCAAGAAAGGCAGGCCTATGGCTACACCTTC	CASSQERQAYGYTF
NA	NA	TRBJ2-1	TRBV15	TGTGCCACCAGCAGATTCACAGGGCTCGAGCAGTTCTTC	CATSRFTGLEQFF
TRBD2	medium-sized	TRBJ2-5	TRBV20-1	TGCAGTGCAACAGGACTAGCGGACCAAGAGACCCAGTACTTC	CSATGLADQETQYF
NA	many	TRBJ2-5	TRBV7-6	TGTGCCAGCAGCTCTCTCTCGGAGACCCAGTACTTC	CASSSLSETQYF
NA	NA	TRBJ2-4	TRBV10-2	TGCGCCAGCAGTAAGAGCCTCATAGGACTAGCCAAAAACATTCAGTACTTC	CASSKSLIGLAKNIQYF
TRBD1	many	TRBJ1-1	TRBV18	TGTGCCAGCTCACTAATCCGGGACAGCTACGAAGCTTTCTTT	CASSLIRDSYEAFF
TRBD2	NA	TRBJ2-5	TRBV6-5	TGTGCCAGCAAACTAGCGGGGGTTCAAGAGACCCAGTACTTC	CASKLAGVQETQYF
TRBD1	many	TRBJ1-1	TRBV25-1	TGTGCCAGCAGTGAATATGGGACAGGGGGCGCCGGCACTGAAGCTTTCTTT	CASSEYGTGGAGTEAFF
NA	many	TRBJ1-2	TRBV7-9	TGTGCCAGCAGCTTAACGGGGGTCGGCTACACCTTC	CASSLTGVGYTF